This TCR beta chain was recovered during a study of identical twins. In every case, the donor was a healthy Caucasian. Whole-study results and caveats: Insertions were fewer in abundant cord blood beta clonotypes, whereas memory repertoires showed none of this pattern. Conclusions were based on cross-sectional statistical analysis, without following the same donors.

This clonotype was observed a handful of times. The antigen remains undetermined. This CDR3 has 14 residues. Germline V gives CDR1 SGHAT, CDR2 FQNNGV. Trimming removed 7 bases from V and 5 bases from J; junction bases left unmatched: 6. Using its own MiXCR run on the 5' RACE reads, TCRdb lists one record per CDR3 protein. The table records about 490,000 distinct CDR3 sequences, approximately 14% of them present only once. The same specimen was also included in a second study, on yellow fever vaccine responses in identical twins. From that report: Reportedly, twins' vaccine T cell responses looked partly convergent and partly personalized.

The chain has TRBV11-2 and TRBJ2-7; 12 nucleotides match TRBD2. The TCR comes from a young woman in good health. The sample taken for sequencing was CD4+ T cells sorted from blood. CDR3 sequence: CASNPGLAGNEQYF. CDR3 nucleotides: TGTGCCAGCAACCCCGGACTAGCGGGAAACGAGCAGTACTTC.